A single sample is the source of the 29 T cell receptor beta chains below, sequenced in a study of shared clonotypes between healthy human individuals. Libraries were prepared by immunoSEQ multiplex PCR; TCRdb keeps only in-frame clonotypes and omits some of them. The table includes more than 2,000,000 clones, approximately 95% detected once. The specimen was naive CD4+ T cells from PBMCs. Stated subset: CD45RA+ positively selected. All receptors derive from a man aged 18 to 35 in good health. Some clones in this sample may be carry-over from other donors' samples.

V gene TRBV19 combines with J gene TRBJ1-5, with D hard to call. The CDR3 consists of 16 residues. CDR1 and CDR2 from the germline V gene are LNHDA and SQIVND (reference sequence). V dropped 4 bases and J dropped 3 bases, with 16 bases sitting between them. The CDR3 sequence: CASSTPPGQNNQPQHF. DNA of the CDR3: TGTGCCAGTAGTACGCCCCCCGGGCAGAACAATCAGCCCCAGCATTTT.

A single count supports this clone. At the DNA level, this CDR3 is encoded by other sequences in the same sample as well. This chain links TRBV27 with TRBJ2-3, with D uncertain. The germline CDR1 and CDR2 sequences are MNHEY and SMNVEV (reference sequence). Trimming took 3 bases from V and 2 from J, leaving 9 bases between them. CDR3 size: 14 residues. The CDR3 is CASSFSRNTDTQYF. The CDR3 nucleotides read TGTGCCAGCAGTTTCTCGCGGAACACAGATACGCAGTATTTT.

As regards this clone: In the same sample, other DNA sequences code for this CDR3. This sequence joins TRBV18 and TRBJ2-7, with D perhaps matching TRBD2 (6 bases). V was pared by 4 bases and J by 0 bases, with 10 bases between. The germline V gene has CDR1 KGHSH and CDR2 LQKENI. The CDR3 is 14 residues long. CDR3 bases: TGTGCCAGCTCACAGGCGGGATCCTCCTACGAGCAGTACTTC. Protein: CASSQAGSSYEQYF.

The chain combines TRBV10-3 with TRBJ2-7; maybe TRBD1 (5 bases). Looked up from germline, CDR1 is ENHRY and CDR2 is SYGVKD. Trimming cost V 5 bases and J 5 bases, with 10 bases left between them. The CDR3 loop spans 12 amino acids. CDR3 coding DNA: TGTGCCATCAGTACCCAGGGCCACGAGCAGTACTTC. Encoded protein: CAISTQGHEQYF.

The V call is TRBV10-3, the J call TRBJ2-5; 8 bases are shared with TRBD1. CDR3 length: 12 amino acids. V was clipped by 6 bases and J by 3 bases; unmatched bases: 0. Germline loops: CDR1 ENHRY, CDR2 SYGVKD. The CDR3 sequence is CAIRDREETQYF. Here the CDR3 DNA reads TGTGCCATCAGGGACAGGGAAGAGACCCAGTACTTC.

The genes are TRBV19 and TRBJ2-3, with TRBD1 matching over 9 bases. The CDR3 contains 14 residues. V gave up 6 bases and J gave up 6 bases; unmatched junction bases: 7. Germline V gene lookup returns CDR1 LNHDA and CDR2 SQIVND (reference sequence). The CDR3, as DNA: TGTGCCAGTAGACAGGGGGCCACGAGGGATACGCAGTATTTT. Translated: CASRQGATRDTQYF.

DNA for the CDR3: TGTGCCAGCAGCCGAGATACAGGGAAGACCAAAAACATTCAGTACTTC. Its protein product is CASSRDTGKTKNIQYF. This rearrangement joins TRBV7-2 to TRBJ2-4; weak D call: TRBD1 (6 bases). The CDR3 covers 16 residues. V was clipped by 5 bases and J by 2 bases, with 16 bases between them. In germline, CDR1 is SGHTA, CDR2 FQGNSA.

The CDR3 nucleotides are TGTGCCAGCAGCTTAGTAGGGTTTGGCTACACCTTC. This gives the protein CASSLVGFGYTF. The rearrangement joins TRBV7-9 to TRBJ1-2; D remains ambiguous. The length of the CDR3 is 12 residues. From germline, CDR1 is SEHNR and CDR2 FQNEAQ (reference sequence). V was pared by 1 base and J by 7 bases, with 7 bases between.

The chain carries TRBV7-8 and TRBJ1-5; no reliable D call. CDR1 is SGHVS and CDR2 is FQNEAQ in the germline V gene. The V end lost 2 bases, the J end lost 0 bases, and 5 bases lay between the germline ends. This CDR3 is built from 14 residues. This CDR3 reads CASSLISSNQPQHF. CDR3 DNA: TGTGCCAGCAGCTTAATTAGTAGCAATCAGCCCCAGCATTTT.

This chain links TRBV4-1 with TRBJ2-1; 13 bases align to TRBD2. V was pared by 6 bases and J by 6 bases, with 2 bases of the junction left unmatched. CDR3 length: 14 residues. Germline assignment: CDR1 MGHRA and CDR2 YSYEKL. The CDR3 loop is CASRRTSGSNEQFF. CDR3 nucleotides: TGCGCCAGCAGAAGGACTAGCGGGAGCAATGAGCAGTTCTTC.

The chain is built from TRBV5-4 and TRBJ2-1, with a weak D call TRBD2 (5 bases). The germline V and J ends were trimmed by 4 bases and 9 bases, with 8 bases remaining between them. Germline CDR1 and CDR2: SGHNT and YYREEE (reference sequence). This CDR3 contains 11 residues. The CDR3, as DNA: TGTGCCAGCAGCCGCGGACTTGAGCAGTTCTTC. This translates into CASSRGLEQFF.

The chain couples TRBV28 to TRBJ1-2; a possible D gene is TRBD1 (6 bases). Looked up from germline, CDR1 is MDHEN and CDR2 is SYDVKM. This CDR3 region has 16 residues. The V and J ends lost 1 base and 2 bases respectively, with 14 bases between them. This CDR3 reads CASSLLSGAGNYGYTF. The CDR3 bases are TGTGCCAGCAGTTTATTGTCGGGGGCGGGAAACTATGGCTACACCTTC.

The V and J genes are TRBV14 and TRBJ2-5, with D tentatively TRBD1 (6 bases). Germline V gene sequence: CDR1 SGHDN, CDR2 FVKESK. Trimming cost V 4 bases and J 6 bases, with 18 bases left between them. There are 15 residues in the CDR3. The CDR3 spells CASSLVRGAGQTQYF. CDR3 in DNA: TGTGCCAGCAGCCTGGTCAGGGGCGCCGGTCAGACCCAGTACTTC.

V gene TRBV5-4 combines with J gene TRBJ2-1; the D gene is possibly TRBD1 (6 bases). Germline-derived CDR1 and CDR2 are SGHNT and YYREEE (reference sequence). The CDR3 is made up of 12 amino acids. The V and J ends lost 4 bases and 9 bases respectively, with 11 bases between them. Here the CDR3 reads CASSPIQGEQFF. CDR3 nucleotides: TGTGCCAGCAGCCCTATACAGGGTGAGCAGTTCTTC.

The chain links TRBV11-1 to TRBJ2-5, with D possibly TRBD1 on 5 matching bases. Germline lookup yields CDR1 SGHAT and CDR2 FQDESV (reference sequence). The CDR3 extends over 14 amino acids. With 2 bases removed from V and 2 bases from J, the gap between germline ends came to 9 bases. CDR3 residues: CASSLMGQQETQYF. The DNA for the CDR3 is TGTGCCAGCAGCTTAATGGGGCAGCAAGAGACCCAGTACTTC.

The chain joins TRBV28 to TRBJ2-3, with D perhaps TRBD1 (5 bases). CDR1 is MDHEN, CDR2 SYDVKM, per germline. Trimming left V 6 bases short and J 1 base short, with 11 bases between. This CDR3 is 14 amino acids long. The CDR3 nucleotides read TGTGCCAGCAGCACCAGGGCCCGCACAGATACGCAGTATTTT. This sequence encodes CASSTRARTDTQYF.

The chain joins TRBV18 to TRBJ2-7; D may correspond to TRBD1 or TRBD2 (5 bases each). This CDR3 spans 14 amino acids. Between the trimmed V and J ends, which lost 10 bases and 8 bases, there was a span of 24 bases. CDR1 and CDR2 from the germline V gene are KGHSH and LQKENI. CDR3 sequence: CATRPGTEGGKQYF. The CDR3 DNA reads as TGTGCCACCCGTCCCGGGACGGAAGGTGGCAAGCAGTACTTC.

The rearrangement joins TRBV6-1 to TRBJ2-7; D is possibly TRBD2 (5 bases). This CDR3 is 15 amino acids long. CDR1 and CDR2 from the germline V gene are MNHNS and SASEGT. Between the trimmed V and J ends, which lost 5 bases and 0 bases, there was a span of 14 bases. CDR3 residues: CASSPRIGISYEQYF. The DNA of the CDR3 is TGTGCCAGCAGTCCAAGGATCGGGATCTCCTACGAGCAGTACTTC.

The chain uses TRBV7-9 and TRBJ1-4, with 7 bases fitting TRBD1. The junction had 6 bases not matched to a gene; V was cut back by 2 bases and J by 6 bases. CDR1 and CDR2 from the germline V gene are SEHNR and FQNEAQ (reference sequence). This CDR3 spans 15 amino acids. CDR3 bases: TGTGCCAGCAGCTTACTGACAGGGCGGGATGAAAAACTGTTTTTT. Translated, it gives CASSLLTGRDEKLFF. The complete variable domain, with remaining parts taken from reference TRBV7-9 and TRBJ1-4, reads DTGVSQNPRHKITKRGQNVTFRCDPISEHNRLYWYRQTLGQGPEFLTYFQNEAQLEKSRLLSDRFSAERPKGSFSTLEIQRTEQGDSAMYLCASSLLTGRDEKLFFGSGTQLSVL.

This rearrangement joins TRBV13 to TRBJ2-3, with TRBD2 matching 12 bases. V was pared by 5 bases and J by 2 bases, with 11 bases of the junction left unmatched. CDR3 length: 18 residues. CDR1 and CDR2 from the germline V gene are PRHDT and FYEKMQ (reference sequence). CDR3 in amino acids: CASSLRTSGKLNTDTQYF. CDR3 DNA: TGTGCCAGCAGCCTCCGGACTAGCGGGAAGTTGAACACAGATACGCAGTATTTT.

CDR3 sequence reads: CASSLVSGNLYNEQFF. For the CDR3, the DNA is TGCGCCAGCAGTTTAGTAAGCGGAAATCTATACAATGAGCAGTTCTTC. The rearrangement uses TRBV5-1 and TRBJ2-1; the D gene is possibly TRBD2 (5 bases). The V and J ends lost 5 bases and 4 bases respectively, with 19 bases between them. CDR3 length equals 16 residues. Germline V gives CDR1 SGHRS, CDR2 YFSETQ. Looking up the rest from reference TRBV5-1 and TRBJ2-1 gives the full variable domain: KAGVTQTPRYLIKTRGQQVTLSCSPISGHRSVSWYQQTPGQGLQFLFEYFSETQRNKGNFPGRFSGRQFSNSRSEMNVSTLELGDSALYLCASSLVSGNLYNEQFFGPGTRLTVL.

This chain uses TRBV4-1 with TRBJ2-7; 8 bases line up with TRBD2. The CDR3 runs to 18 residues. The ends lost 1 base at V and 6 bases at J; junction bases unmatched: 17. Germline loops: CDR1 MGHRA, CDR2 YSYEKL. The CDR3 loop is CASSQVGVVWTSLSEQYF. CDR3 DNA: TGCGCCAGCAGCCAAGTAGGAGTGGTCTGGACTAGCTTAAGCGAGCAGTACTTC.

The gene calls are TRBV7-3 and TRBJ2-2; either TRBD1 or TRBD2 may supply D (5 bases each). The CDR3 length is 14 residues. In germline, CDR1 is SGHTA, CDR2 FQGTGA. Trimming cost V 0 bases and J 9 bases, with 11 bases left between them. The CDR3 loop is CASSLTRGPRELFF. In DNA, the CDR3 is TGTGCCAGCAGCTTAACTAGGGGACCACGGGAGCTGTTTTTT.

The chain employs TRBV27 and TRBJ2-4; D remains unclear. The CDR3 totals 15 residues. Trimming pared 6 bases from V and 1 base from J, leaving 13 bases between. The germline CDR1 and CDR2 sequences are MNHEY and SMNVEV (reference sequence). CDR3 sequence reads: CASSRGPSAKNIQYF. DNA of the CDR3: TGTGCCAGCAGCCGAGGCCCAAGTGCCAAAAACATTCAGTACTTC.

This rearrangement joins TRBV5-1 to TRBJ2-1; 8 nucleotides line up with TRBD1. With 0 bases clipped from V and 6 bases from J, the junction kept 11 bases outside the gene matches. Germline V gene sequence: CDR1 SGHRS, CDR2 YFSETQ. This CDR3 contains 17 residues. In nucleotides, the CDR3 is TGCGCCAGCAGCTTGGACGGGTTGGGGACAGGCACCAATGAGCAGTTCTTC. Its translation: CASSLDGLGTGTNEQFF.

The rearrangement joins TRBV28 to TRBJ1-4; 10 bases are shared with TRBD1. After removal of 4 bases from V and 5 bases from J, the junction contained 4 bases not matched to a gene. The CDR3 is 15 residues long. From germline, CDR1 is MDHEN and CDR2 SYDVKM. This CDR3 reads CASSSLDRGNEKLFF. In DNA, the CDR3 is TGTGCCAGCAGTTCCTTGGACAGGGGGAATGAAAAACTGTTTTTT.

The CDR3 DNA reads TGCAGCGCCTTAGGGACAGGGTTAAACACCATATATTTT. The encoded protein is CSALGTGLNTIYF. The rearrangement joins TRBV29-1 to TRBJ1-3; TRBD1 matches 9 bases. J gave up 6 bases and V 7 bases, and 7 bases lay outside the gene matches. Germline V gene sequence: CDR1 SQVTM, CDR2 ANQGSEA. CDR3 size: 13 residues.

This chain joins TRBV6-1 and TRBJ1-2, with unresolved D. V shed 7 bases and J shed 4 bases, with 10 bases lying between them. The CDR3 is made up of 12 amino acids. Germline V lookup: CDR1 MNHNS, CDR2 SASEGT. CDR3: CASIRGGYGYTF. The DNA for the CDR3 is TGTGCCAGCATTCGCGGCGGCTATGGCTACACCTTC.

The rearrangement links TRBV6-5 to TRBJ2-1; no definite D call. This CDR3 has 13 amino acids. The germline gives CDR1 MNHEY, CDR2 SVGAGI. Trimming cost V 3 bases and J 8 bases, with 11 bases left between them. CDR3 protein: CASSYARRDEQFF. The CDR3 bases are TGTGCCAGCAGTTATGCCCGCCGCGATGAGCAGTTCTTC.